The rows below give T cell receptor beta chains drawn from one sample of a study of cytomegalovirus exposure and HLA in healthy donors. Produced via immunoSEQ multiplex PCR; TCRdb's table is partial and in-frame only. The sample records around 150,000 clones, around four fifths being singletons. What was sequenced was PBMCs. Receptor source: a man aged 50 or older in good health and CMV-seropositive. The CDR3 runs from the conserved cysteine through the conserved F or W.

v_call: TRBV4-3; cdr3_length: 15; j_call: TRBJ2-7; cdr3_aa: CASSQDFNRLYEQYF
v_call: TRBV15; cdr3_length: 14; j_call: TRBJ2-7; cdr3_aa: CATSRDRSSYEQYF
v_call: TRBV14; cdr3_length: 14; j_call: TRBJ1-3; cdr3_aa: CASSQESRGNTIYF
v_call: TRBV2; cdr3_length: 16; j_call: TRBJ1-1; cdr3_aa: CASSEFPGQGHTEAFF
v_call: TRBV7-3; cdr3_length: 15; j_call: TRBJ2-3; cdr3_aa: CASSQSGTASYTQYF
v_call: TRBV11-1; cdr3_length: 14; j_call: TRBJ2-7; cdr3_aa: CASSLGQLSYEQYF
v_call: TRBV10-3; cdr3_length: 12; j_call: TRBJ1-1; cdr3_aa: CATQGTLTEAFF
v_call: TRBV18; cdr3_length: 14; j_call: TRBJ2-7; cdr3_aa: CASSRARDRYEQYF
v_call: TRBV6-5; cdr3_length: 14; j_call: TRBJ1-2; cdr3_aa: CASSYRGLRYGYTF
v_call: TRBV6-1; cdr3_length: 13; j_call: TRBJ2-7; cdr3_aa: CASLRPVSYEQYF
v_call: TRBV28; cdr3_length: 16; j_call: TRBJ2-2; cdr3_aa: CASSTGTGGYTGELFF
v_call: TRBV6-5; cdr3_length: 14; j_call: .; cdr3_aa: CASRSQNYRDEQYF
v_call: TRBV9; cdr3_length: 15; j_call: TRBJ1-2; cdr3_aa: CASSVGGGSNYGYTF
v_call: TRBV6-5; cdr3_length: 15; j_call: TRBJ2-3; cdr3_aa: CASSKGLALGDTQYF
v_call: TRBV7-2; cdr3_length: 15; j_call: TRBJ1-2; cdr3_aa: CASSTTTGTYYGYTF
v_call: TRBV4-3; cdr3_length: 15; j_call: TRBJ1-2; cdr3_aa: CASSPGETEYYGYTF
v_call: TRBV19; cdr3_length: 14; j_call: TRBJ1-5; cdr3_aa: CASSPQGDYQPQHF
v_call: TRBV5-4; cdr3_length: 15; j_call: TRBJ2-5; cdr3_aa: CASSFQRGAQETQYF
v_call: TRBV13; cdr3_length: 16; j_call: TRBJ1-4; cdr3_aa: CASSRDRPFFGEKLFF
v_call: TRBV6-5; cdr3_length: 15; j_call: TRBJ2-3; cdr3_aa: CASRSGGHSTDTQYF
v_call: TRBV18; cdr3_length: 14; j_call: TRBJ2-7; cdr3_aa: CASSPSGKIDEQYF
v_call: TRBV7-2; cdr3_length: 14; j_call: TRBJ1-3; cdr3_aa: CASSPQGTGNTIYF
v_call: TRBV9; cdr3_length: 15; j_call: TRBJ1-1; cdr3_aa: CASSAGGLANTEAFF
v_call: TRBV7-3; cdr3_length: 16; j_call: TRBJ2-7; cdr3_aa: CASSRKSVAGGGEQYF
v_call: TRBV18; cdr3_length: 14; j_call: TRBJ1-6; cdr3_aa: CASSPSQSNSPLHF
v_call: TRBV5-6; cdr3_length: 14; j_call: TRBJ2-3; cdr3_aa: CASSPNPRGDTQYF
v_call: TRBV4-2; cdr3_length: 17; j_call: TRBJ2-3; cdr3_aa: CASSAGTSGDSTDTQYF
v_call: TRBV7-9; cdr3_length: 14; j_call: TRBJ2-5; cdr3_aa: CASSLTSGRETQYF
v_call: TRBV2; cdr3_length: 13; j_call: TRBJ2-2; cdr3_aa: CASTRGWAGELFF
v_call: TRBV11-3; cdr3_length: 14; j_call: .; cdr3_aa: CASSPGQGSYEQYF
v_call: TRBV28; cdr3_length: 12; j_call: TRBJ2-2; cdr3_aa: CASSSYSWELFF
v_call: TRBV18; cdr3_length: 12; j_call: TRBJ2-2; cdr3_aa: CASSPLSGELFF
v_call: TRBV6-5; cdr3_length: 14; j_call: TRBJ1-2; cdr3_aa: CASRDTLGSYGYTF
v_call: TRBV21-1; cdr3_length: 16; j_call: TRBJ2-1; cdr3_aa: CASSPTGDRGVDEQFF
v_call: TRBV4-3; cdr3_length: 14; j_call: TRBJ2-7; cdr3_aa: CASSQGLSAYEQYF
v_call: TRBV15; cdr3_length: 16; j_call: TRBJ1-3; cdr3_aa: CATSRDRGAYGNTIYF
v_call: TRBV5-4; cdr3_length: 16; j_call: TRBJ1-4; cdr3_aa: CASSLRGGGFGEKLFF
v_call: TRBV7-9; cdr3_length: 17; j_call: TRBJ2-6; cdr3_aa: CASSGQGISGGANVLTF
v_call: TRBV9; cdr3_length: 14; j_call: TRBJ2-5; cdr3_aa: CASSESGSVETQYF
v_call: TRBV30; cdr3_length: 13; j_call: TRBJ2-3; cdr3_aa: CAWTLAGADTQYF
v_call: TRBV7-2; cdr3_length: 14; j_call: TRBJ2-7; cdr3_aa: CASSPEGASYEQYF
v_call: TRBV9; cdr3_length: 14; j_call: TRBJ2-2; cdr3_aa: CASSVGQGTGELFF
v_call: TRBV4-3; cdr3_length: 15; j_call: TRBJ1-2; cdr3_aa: CASSQGTGSNYGYTF
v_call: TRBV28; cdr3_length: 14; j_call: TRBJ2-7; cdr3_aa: CASSLTSAGKEQYF
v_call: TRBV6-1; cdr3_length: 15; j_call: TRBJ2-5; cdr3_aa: CASSASGGAPETQYF
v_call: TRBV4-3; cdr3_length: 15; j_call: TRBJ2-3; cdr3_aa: CASSQVRTRADTQYF
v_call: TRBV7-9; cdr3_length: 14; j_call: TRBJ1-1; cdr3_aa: CASSRIAGKPEAFF
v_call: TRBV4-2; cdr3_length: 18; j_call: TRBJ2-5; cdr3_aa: CASSQVPVTTSGGETQYF
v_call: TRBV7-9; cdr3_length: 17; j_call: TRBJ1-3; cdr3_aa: CASSLVLTGGSGNTIYF
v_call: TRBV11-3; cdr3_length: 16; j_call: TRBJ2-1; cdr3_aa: CASSASLAGEGNEQFF
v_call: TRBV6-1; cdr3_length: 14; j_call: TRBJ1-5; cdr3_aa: CASSEGQGQTPQHF
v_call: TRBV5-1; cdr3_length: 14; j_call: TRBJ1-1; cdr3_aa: CASSSQGGNTEAFF
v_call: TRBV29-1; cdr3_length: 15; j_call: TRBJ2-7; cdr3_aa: CSVVIPGQGAYEQYF
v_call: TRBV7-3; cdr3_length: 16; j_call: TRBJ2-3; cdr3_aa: CASSALGGLGTDTQYF